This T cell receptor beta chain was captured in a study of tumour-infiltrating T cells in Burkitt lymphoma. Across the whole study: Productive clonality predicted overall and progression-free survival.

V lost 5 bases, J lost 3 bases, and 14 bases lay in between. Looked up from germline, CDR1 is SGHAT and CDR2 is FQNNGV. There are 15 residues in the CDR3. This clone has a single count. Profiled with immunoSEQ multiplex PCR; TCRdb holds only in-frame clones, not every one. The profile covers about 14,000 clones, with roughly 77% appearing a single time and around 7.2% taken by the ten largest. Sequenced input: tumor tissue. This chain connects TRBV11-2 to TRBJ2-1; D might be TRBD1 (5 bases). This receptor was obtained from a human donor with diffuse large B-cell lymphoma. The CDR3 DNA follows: TGTGCCAGCAGCCCGCTGGGGCTGATCTACAATGAGCAGTTCTTC. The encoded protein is CASSPLGLIYNEQFF.